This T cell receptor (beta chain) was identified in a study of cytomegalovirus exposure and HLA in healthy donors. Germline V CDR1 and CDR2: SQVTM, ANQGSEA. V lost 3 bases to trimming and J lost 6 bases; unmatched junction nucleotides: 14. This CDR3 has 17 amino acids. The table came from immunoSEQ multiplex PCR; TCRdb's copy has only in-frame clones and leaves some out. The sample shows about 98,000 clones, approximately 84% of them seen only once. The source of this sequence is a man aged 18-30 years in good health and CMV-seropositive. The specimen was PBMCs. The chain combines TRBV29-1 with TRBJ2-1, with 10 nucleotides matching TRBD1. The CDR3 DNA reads TGCAGCGTTGAGACCGGATATAGACAGGGGGCGGGCAATGAGCAGTTCTTC. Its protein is CSVETGYRQGAGNEQFF.